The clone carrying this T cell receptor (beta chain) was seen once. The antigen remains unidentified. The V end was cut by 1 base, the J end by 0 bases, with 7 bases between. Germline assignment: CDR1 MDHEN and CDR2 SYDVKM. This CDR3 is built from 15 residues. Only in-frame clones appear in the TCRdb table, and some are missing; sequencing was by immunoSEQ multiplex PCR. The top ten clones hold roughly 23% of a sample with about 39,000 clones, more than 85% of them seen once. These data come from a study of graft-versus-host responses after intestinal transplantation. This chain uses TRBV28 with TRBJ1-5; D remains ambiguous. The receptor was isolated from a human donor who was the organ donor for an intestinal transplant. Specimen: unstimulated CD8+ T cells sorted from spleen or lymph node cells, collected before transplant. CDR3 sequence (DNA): TGTGCCAGCAGTTTATACGAATATAGCAATCAGCCCCAGCATTTT. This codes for CASSLYEYSNQPQHF.